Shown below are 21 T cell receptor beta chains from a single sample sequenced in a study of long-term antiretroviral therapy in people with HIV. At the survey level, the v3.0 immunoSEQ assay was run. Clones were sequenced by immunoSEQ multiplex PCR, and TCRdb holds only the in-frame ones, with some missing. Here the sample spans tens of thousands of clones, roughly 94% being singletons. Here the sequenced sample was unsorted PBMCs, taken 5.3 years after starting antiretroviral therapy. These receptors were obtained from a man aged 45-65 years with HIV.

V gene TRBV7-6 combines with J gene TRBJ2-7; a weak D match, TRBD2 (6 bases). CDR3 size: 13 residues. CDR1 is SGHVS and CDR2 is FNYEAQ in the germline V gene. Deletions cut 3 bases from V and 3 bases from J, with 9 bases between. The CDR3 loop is CASSFQAGYEQYF. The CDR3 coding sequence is TGTGCCAGCAGCTTCCAAGCGGGCTACGAGCAGTACTTC.

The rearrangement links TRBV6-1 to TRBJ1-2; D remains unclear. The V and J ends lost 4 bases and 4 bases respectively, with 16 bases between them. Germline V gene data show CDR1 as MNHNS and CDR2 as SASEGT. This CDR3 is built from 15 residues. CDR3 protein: CASSVVRVEGYGYTF. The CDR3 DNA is TGTGCCAGCAGTGTGGTCCGGGTCGAAGGCTATGGCTACACCTTC.

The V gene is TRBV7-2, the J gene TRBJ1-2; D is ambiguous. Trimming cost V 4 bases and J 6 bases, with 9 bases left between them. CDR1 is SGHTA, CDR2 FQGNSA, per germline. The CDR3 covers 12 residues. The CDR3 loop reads CASSSAGHGYTF. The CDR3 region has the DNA TGTGCCAGCAGCTCAGCCGGGCATGGCTACACCTTC.

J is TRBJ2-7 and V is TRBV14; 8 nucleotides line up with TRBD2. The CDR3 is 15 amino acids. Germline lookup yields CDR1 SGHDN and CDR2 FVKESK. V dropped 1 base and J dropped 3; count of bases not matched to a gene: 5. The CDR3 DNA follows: TGTGCCAGCAGCCAAGCACTAGCGGCGTTCTACGAGCAGTACTTC. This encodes CASSQALAAFYEQYF. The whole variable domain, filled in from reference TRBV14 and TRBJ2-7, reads EAGVTQFPSHSVIEKGQTVTLRCDPISGHDNLYWYRRVMGKEIKFLLHFVKESKQDESGMPNNRFLAERTGGTYSTLKVQPAELEDSGVYFCASSQALAAFYEQYFGPGTRLTVT.

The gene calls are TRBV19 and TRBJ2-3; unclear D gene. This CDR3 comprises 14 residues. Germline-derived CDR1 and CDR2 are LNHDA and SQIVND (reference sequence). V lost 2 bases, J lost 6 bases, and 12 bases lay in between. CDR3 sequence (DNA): TGTGCCAGTAGTATATACCTTTCGCCGGATACGCAGTATTTT. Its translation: CASSIYLSPDTQYF.

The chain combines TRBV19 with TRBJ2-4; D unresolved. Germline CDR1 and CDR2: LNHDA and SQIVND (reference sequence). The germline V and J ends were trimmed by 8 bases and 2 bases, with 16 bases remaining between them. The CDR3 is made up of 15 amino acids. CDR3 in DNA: TGTGCCAGTGCTGACATTGGGTCAACCAAAAACATTCAGTACTTC. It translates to CASADIGSTKNIQYF.

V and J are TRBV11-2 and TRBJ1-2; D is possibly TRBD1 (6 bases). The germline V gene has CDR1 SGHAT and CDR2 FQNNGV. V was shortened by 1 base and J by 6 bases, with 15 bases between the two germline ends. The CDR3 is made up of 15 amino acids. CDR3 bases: TGTGCCAGCAGCTTAGGAACAGGGTTGGATGATGGCTACACCTTC. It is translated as CASSLGTGLDDGYTF. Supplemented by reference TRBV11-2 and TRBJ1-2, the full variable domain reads EAGVAQSPRYKIIEKRQSVAFWCNPISGHATLYWYQQILGQGPKLLIQFQNNGVVDDSQLPKDRFSAERLKGVDSTLKIQPAKLEDSAVYLCASSLGTGLDDGYTFGSGTRLTVV.

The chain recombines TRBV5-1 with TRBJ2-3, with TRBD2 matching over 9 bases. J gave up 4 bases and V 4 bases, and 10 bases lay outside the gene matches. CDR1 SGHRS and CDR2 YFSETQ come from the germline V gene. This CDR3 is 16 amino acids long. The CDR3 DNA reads TGCGCCAGCAGCCCGGGACTAGCAGCTAGAGCAGATACGCAGTATTTT. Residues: CASSPGLAARADTQYF.

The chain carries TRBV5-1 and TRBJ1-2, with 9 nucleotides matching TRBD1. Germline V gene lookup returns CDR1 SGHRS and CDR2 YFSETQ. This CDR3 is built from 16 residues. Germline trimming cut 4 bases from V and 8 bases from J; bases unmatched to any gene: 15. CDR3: CASSPEQGALSHGYTF. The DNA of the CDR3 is TGCGCCAGCAGCCCCGAACAGGGGGCCTTATCTCACGGCTACACCTTC.

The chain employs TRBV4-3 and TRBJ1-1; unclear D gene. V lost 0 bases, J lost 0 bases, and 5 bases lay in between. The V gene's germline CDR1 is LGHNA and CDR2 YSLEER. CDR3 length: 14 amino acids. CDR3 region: CASSQDIVNTEAFF. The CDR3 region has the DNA TGCGCCAGCAGCCAAGACATAGTGAACACTGAAGCTTTCTTT.

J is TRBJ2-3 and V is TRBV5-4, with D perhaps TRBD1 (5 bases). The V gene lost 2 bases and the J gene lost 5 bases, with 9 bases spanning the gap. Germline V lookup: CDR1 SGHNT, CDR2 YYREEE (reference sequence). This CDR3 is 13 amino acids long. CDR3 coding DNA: TGTGCCAGCAGCTTAACGCAGGGAGATACGCAGTATTTT. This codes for CASSLTQGDTQYF.

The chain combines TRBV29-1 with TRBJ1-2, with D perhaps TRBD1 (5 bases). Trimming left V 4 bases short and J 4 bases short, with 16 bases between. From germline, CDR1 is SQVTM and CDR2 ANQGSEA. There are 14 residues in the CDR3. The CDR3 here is CSVAPTVPSYGYTF. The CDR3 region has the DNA TGCAGCGTTGCACCGACAGTCCCATCCTATGGCTACACCTTC.

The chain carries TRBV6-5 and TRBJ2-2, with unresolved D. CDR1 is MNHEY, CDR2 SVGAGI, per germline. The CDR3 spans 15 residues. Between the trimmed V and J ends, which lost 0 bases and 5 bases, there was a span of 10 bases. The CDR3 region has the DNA TGTGCCAGCAGTTACTCCGACGACACTACCGGGGAGCTGTTTTTT. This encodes CASSYSDDTTGELFF.

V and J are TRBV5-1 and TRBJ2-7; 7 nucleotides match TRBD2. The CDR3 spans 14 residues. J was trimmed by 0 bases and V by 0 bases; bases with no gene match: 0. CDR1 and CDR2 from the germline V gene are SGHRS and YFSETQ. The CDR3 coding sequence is TGCGCCAGCAGCTTGGGCGGGAGCTCCTACGAGCAGTACTTC. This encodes CASSLGGSSYEQYF.

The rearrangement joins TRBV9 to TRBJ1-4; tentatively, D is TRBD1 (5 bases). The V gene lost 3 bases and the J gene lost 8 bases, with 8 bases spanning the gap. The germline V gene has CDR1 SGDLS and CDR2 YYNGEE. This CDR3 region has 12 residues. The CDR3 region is CASSGGGEKLFF. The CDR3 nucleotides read TGTGCCAGCAGCGGCGGGGGGGAAAAACTGTTTTTT.

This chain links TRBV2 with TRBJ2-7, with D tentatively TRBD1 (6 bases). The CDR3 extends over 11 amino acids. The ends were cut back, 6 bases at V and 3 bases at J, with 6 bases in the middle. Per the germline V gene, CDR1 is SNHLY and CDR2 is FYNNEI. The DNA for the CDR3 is TGTGCCAGCAGGGACAGCTACGAGCAGTACTTC. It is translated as CASRDSYEQYF.

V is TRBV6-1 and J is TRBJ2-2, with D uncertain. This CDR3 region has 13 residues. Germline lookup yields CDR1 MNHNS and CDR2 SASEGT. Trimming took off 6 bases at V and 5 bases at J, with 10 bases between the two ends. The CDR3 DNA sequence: TGTGCCAGCAGGCGAGAAAATACCGGGGAGCTGTTTTTT. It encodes CASRRENTGELFF.

The CDR3 loop is CASKNRYSNQPQHF. The CDR3 DNA reads TGTGCCAGCAAGAACAGATATAGCAATCAGCCCCAGCATTTT. The V and J genes are TRBV6-1 and TRBJ1-5; D ambiguous. The CDR3 length is 14 residues. Per germline, CDR1 MNHNS and CDR2 SASEGT. V lost 7 bases and J lost 0, with 10 bases in between.

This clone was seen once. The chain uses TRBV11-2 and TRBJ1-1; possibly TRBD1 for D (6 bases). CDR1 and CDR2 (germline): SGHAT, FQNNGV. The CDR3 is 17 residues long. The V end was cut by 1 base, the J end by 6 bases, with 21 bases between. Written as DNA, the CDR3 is TGTGCCAGCAGCTTAGGGGCCGGGCAGGGGACCTTACCTGAAGCTTTCTTT. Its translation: CASSLGAGQGTLPEAFF.

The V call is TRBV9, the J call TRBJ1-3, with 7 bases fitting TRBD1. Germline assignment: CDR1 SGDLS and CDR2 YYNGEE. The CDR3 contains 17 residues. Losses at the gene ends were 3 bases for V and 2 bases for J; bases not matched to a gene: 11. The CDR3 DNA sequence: TGTGCCAGCAGCGCCGTCGTCCGAGGGGGCACTGGAAACACCATATATTTT. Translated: CASSAVVRGGTGNTIYF.

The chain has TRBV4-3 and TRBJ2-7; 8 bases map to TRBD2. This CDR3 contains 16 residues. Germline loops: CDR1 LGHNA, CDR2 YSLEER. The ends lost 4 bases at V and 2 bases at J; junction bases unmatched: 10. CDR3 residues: CASSPQPPGLAYEQYF. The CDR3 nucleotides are TGCGCCAGCAGCCCCCAGCCGCCGGGACTAGCCTACGAGCAGTACTTC.